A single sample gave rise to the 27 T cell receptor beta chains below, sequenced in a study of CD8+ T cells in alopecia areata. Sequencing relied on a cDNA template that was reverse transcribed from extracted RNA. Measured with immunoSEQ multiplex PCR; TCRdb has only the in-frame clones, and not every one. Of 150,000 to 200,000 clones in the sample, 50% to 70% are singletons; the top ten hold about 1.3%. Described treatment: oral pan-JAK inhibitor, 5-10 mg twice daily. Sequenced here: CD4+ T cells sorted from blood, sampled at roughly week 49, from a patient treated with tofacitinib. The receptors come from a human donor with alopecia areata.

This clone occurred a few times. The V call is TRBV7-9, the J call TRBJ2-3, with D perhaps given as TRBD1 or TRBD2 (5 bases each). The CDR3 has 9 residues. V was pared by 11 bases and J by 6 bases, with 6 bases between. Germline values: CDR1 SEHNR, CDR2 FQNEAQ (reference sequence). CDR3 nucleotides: TGTGCCGGGACGGATACGCAGTATTTT. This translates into CAGTDTQYF.

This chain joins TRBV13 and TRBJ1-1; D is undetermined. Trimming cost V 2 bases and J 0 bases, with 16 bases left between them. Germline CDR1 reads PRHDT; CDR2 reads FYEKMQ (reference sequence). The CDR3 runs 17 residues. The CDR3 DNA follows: TGTGCCAGCAGCTTAAGGATCCGTGGGGAAATGAACACTGAAGCTTTCTTT. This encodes CASSLRIRGEMNTEAFF.

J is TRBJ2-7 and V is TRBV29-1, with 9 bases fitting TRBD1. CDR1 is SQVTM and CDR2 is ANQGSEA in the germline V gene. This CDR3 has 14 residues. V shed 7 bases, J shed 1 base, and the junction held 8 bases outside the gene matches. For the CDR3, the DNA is TGCAGCGCGGAAACAGGGGGCGCGTCCTACGAGCAGTACTTC. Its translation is CSAETGGASYEQYF.

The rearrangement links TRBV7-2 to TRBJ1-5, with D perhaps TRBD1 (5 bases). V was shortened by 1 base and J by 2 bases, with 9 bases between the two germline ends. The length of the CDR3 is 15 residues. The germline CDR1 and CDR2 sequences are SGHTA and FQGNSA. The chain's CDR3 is CASSLDGTGNQPQHF. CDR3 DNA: TGTGCCAGCAGCTTAGACGGGACGGGCAATCAGCCCCAGCATTTT.

The CDR3 reads CASSPKDSMNTEAFF. CDR3 bases: TGTGCCAGCAGCCCCAAGGACAGTATGAACACTGAAGCTTTCTTT. The J gene is TRBJ1-1, the V gene TRBV9, with D perhaps TRBD1 (6 bases). Deletions cut 4 bases from V and 0 bases from J, with 13 bases between. The CDR3 has 15 residues. CDR1 is SGDLS, CDR2 YYNGEE, per germline.

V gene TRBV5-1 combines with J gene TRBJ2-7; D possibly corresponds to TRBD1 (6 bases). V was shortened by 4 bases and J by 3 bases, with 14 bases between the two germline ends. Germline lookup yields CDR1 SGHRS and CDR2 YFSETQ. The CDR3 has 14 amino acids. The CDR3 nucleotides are TGCGCCAGCAGCATAACAGGGACCGTCTACGAGCAGTACTTC. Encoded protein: CASSITGTVYEQYF.

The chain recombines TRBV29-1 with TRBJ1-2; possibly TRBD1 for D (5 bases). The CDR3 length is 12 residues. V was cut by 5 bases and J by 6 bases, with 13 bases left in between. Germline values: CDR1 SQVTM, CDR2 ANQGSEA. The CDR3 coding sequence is TGCAGCGTTAGGGGCAGGGCCCATGGCTACACCTTC. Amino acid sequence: CSVRGRAHGYTF.

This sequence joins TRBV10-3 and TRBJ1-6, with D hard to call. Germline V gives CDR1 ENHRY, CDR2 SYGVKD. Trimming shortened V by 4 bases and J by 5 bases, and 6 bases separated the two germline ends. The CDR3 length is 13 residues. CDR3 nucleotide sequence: TGTGCCATCAGTGGAACAAATAATTCACCCCTCCACTTT. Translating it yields CAISGTNNSPLHF.

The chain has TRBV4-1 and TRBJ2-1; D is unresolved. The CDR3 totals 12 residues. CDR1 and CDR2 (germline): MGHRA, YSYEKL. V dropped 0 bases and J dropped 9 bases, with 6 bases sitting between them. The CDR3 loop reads CASSQEVGEQFF. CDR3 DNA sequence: TGCGCCAGCAGCCAAGAGGTAGGTGAGCAGTTCTTC.

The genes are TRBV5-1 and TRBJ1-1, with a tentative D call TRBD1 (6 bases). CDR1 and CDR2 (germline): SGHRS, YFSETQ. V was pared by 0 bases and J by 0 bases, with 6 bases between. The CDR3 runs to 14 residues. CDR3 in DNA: TGCGCCAGCAGCTTGGACAGGGTGAACACTGAAGCTTTCTTT. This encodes CASSLDRVNTEAFF. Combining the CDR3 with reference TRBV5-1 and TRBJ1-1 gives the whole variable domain KAGVTQTPRYLIKTRGQQVTLSCSPISGHRSVSWYQQTPGQGLQFLFEYFSETQRNKGNFPGRFSGRQFSNSRSEMNVSTLELGDSALYLCASSLDRVNTEAFFGQGTRLTVV.

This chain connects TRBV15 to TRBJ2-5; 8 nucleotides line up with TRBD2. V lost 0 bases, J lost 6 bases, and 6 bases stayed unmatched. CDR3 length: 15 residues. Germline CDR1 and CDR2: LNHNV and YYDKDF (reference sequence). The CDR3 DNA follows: TGTGCCACCAGCAGAGATCGGGAGGGTACGAAGACCCAGTACTTC. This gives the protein CATSRDREGTKTQYF.

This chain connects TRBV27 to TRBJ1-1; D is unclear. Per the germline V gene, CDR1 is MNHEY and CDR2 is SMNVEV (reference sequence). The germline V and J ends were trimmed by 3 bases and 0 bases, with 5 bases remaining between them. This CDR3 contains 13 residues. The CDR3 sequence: CASSFNMNTEAFF. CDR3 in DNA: TGTGCCAGCAGTTTCAACATGAACACTGAAGCTTTCTTT.

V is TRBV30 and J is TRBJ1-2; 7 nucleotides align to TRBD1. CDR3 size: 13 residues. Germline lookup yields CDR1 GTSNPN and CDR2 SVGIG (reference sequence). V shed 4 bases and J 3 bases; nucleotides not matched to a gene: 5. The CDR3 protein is CAWNHGTDYGYTF. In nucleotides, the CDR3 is TGTGCCTGGAACCACGGGACAGACTATGGCTACACCTTC. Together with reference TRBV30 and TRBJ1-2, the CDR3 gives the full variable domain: SQTIHQWPATLVQPVGSPLSLECTVEGTSNPNLYWYRQAAGRGLQLLFYSVGIGQISSEVPQNLSASRPQDRQFILSSKKLLLSDSGFYLCAWNHGTDYGYTFGSGTRLTVV.

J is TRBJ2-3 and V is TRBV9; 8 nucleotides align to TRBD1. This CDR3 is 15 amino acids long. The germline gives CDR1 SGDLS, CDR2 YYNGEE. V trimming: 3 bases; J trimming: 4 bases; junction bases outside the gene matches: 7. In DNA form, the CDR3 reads TGTGCCAGCAGCGGCCGGACAGGGACCCCAGATACGCAGTATTTT. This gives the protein CASSGRTGTPDTQYF.

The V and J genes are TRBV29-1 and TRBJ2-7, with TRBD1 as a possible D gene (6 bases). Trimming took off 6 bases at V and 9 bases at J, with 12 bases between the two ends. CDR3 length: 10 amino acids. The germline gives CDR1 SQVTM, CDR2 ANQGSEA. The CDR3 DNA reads TGCAGCGTGACACAGGGCGGGCAGTACTTC. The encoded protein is CSVTQGGQYF.

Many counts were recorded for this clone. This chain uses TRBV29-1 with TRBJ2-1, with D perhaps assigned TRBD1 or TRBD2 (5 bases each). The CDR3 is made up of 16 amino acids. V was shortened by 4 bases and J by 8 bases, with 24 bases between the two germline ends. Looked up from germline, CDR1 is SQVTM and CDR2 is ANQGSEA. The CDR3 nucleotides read TGCAGCGTTGTTGTGGGGGTCAATCATAGGGCAGATGAGCAGTTCTTC. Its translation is CSVVVGVNHRADEQFF.

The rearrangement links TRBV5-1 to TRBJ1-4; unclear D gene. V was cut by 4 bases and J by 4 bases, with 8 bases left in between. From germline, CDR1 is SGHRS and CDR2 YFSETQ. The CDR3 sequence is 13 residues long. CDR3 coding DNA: TGCGCCAGCAGCGGCGGTGATAATGAAAAACTGTTTTTT. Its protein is CASSGGDNEKLFF.

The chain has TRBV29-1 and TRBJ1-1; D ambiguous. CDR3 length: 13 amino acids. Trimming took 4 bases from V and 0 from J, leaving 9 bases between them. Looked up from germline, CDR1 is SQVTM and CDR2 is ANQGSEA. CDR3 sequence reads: CSVVQRLNTEAFF. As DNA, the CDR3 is TGCAGCGTTGTGCAGCGCTTGAACACTGAAGCTTTCTTT. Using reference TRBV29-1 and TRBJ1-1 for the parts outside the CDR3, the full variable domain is SAVISQKPSRDICQRGTSLTIQCQVDSQVTMMFWYRQQPGQSLTLIATANQGSEATYESGFVIDKFPISRPNLTFSTLTVSNMSPEDSSIYLCSVVQRLNTEAFFGQGTRLTVV.

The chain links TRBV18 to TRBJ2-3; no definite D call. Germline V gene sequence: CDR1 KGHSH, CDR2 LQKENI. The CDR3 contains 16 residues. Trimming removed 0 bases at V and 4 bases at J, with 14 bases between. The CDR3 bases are TGTGCCAGCTCACCACCAACGCGGTTCGGCGCAGATACGCAGTATTTT. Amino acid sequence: CASSPPTRFGADTQYF.

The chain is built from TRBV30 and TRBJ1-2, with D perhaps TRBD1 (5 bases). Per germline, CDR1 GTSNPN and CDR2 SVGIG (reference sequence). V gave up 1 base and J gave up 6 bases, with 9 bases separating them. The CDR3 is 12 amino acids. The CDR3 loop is CAWSGVGDGYTF. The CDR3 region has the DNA TGTGCCTGGAGTGGAGTGGGGGATGGCTACACCTTC.

The CDR3 DNA sequence: TGTGCCAGTGGGAGGCCAGAGCAGTACTTC. Residues: CASGRPEQYF. V and J are TRBV27 and TRBJ2-7, with D perhaps matching TRBD2 (6 bases). The CDR3 sequence is 10 residues long. V was cut by 9 bases and J by 7 bases, with 10 bases left in between. CDR1 and CDR2 (germline): MNHEY, SMNVEV (reference sequence).

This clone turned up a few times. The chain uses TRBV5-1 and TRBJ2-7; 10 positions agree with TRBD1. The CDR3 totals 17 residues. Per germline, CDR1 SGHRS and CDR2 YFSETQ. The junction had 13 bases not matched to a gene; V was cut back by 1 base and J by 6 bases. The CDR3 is CASSLMGDRGKNSEQYF. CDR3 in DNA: TGCGCCAGCAGCTTGATGGGGGACAGGGGAAAGAACTCCGAGCAGTACTTC.

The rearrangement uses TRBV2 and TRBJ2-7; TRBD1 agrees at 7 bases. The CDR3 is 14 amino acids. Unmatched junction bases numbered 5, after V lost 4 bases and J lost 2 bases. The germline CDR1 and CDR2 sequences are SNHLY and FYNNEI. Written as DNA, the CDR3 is TGTGCCAGCAGTGTTGGGGACAGTGCCTACGAGCAGTACTTC. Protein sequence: CASSVGDSAYEQYF. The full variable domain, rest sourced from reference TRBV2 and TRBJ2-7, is EPEVTQTPSHQVTQMGQEVILRCVPISNHLYFYWYRQILGQKVEFLVSFYNNEISEKSEIFDDQFSVERPDGSNFTLKIRSTKLEDSAMYFCASSVGDSAYEQYFGPGTRLTVT.

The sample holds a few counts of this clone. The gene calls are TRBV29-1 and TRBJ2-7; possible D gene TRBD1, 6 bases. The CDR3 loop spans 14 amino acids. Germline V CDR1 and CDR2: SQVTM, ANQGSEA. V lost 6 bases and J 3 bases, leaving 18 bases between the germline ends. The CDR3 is CSVRRPGGSYEQYF. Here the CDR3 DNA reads TGCAGCGTACGACGACCTGGGGGCAGCTACGAGCAGTACTTC.

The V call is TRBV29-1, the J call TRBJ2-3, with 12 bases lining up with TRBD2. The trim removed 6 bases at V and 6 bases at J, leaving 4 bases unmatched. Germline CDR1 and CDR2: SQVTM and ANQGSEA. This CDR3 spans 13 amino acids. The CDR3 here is CSVGLAGLDTQYF. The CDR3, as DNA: TGCAGCGTCGGACTAGCGGGGCTGGATACGCAGTATTTT.

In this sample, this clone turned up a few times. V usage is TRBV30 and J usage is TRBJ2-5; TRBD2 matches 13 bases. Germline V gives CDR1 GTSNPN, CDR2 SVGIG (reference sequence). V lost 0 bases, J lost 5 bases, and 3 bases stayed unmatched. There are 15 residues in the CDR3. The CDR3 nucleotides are TGTGCCTGGAGTGTACTAGCGGGGGGGCATGAGACCCAGTACTTC. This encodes CAWSVLAGGHETQYF.

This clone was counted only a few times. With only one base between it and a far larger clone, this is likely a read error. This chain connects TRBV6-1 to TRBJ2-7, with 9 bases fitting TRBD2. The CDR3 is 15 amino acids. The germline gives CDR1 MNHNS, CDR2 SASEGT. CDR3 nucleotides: TGTGCCAGCAGTGAACTAGCGGGGAGCTCCTACGAGCAGCACTTC. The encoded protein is CASSELAGSSYEQHF.